The present TCR beta chain was sequenced within a study of shared clonotypes between healthy human individuals. A remark on this clone: Its antigen remains unknown. Additional DNA sequences in this sample encode the identical CDR3.

Study-wide points: Clonotypes which were not shared had lower generation probabilities than clonotypes that all four donors shared. The study sampled only blood, and tissue repertoires likely differ. Naive subsets generally had larger estimated richness than memory subsets.

Only in-frame clones appear in the TCRdb table, and some are missing; sequencing was by immunoSEQ multiplex PCR. The table lists about 2.4 million clones, approximately 93% of them singletons. The sequenced sample was naive CD4+ T cells from PBMCs. The subset is: CD45RA+ positively selected. The receptor was isolated from a man between 18 and 35 years old in good health. Some clones in this sample may be carry-over from other donors' samples.

The CDR3 nucleotides are TGCGCCAGCAGCTTGGGAGGAAACACCATATATTTT. As protein: CASSLGGNTIYF. The V and J genes are TRBV5-1 and TRBJ1-3; D remains unclear. The CDR3 runs to 12 residues. CDR1 SGHRS and CDR2 YFSETQ come from the germline V gene. V lost 0 bases and J 4 bases, leaving 2 bases between the germline ends.